The sequence of this T cell receptor beta chain was determined in a study of Ad26.COV2.S vaccination and SARS-CoV-2 variants. Whole-study findings and limits: People given the vaccine had a wider spike-specific TCR breadth than placebo recipients did. There was a possibility that the TCR breadth and depth analyses underestimated total T cell responses.

Germline assignment: CDR1 SGHTA and CDR2 FQGTGA. The CDR3 consists of 13 residues. The V gene lost 2 bases and the J gene lost 2 bases, with 4 bases spanning the gap. On this clone itself: What it binds is not known.

Measured with immunoSEQ multiplex PCR; TCRdb has only the in-frame clones, and not every one. Of about 680,000 clones in the sample, 70% to 90% were seen once. The treatment was: some 20 received Ad26.COV2.S at low or high dose, single or two shots; about 5 received placebo; per-sample allocation not given. Samples were taken on day 63 after the first vaccine or placebo injection. Aged 18-55 years, donor was enrolled in Boston at some point between 2019 and 2021. The sequence came from a person aged 18-65 years who received the Ad26.COV2.S COVID-19 vaccine or a placebo. The sequencing used peripheral blood, collected in a trial of Ad26.COV2.S vaccine versus placebo. V usage is TRBV7-3 and J usage is TRBJ1-3, with D unclear. CDR3 in amino acids: CASSLGAGNTIYF. The CDR3 coding sequence is TGTGCCAGCAGCTTAGGGGCTGGAAACACCATATATTTT. The whole variable domain, filled in from reference TRBV7-3 and TRBJ1-3, reads GAGVSQTPSNKVTEKGKYVELRCDPISGHTALYWYRQSLGQGPEFLIYFQGTGAADDSGLPNDRFFAVRPEGSVSTLKIQRTERGDSAVYLCASSLGAGNTIYFGEGSWLTVV.